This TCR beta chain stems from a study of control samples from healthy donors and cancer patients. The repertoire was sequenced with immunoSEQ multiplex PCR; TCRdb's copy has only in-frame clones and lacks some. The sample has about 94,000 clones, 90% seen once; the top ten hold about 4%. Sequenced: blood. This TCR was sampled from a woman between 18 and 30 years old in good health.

In nucleotides, the CDR3 is TGTGCCAGCAGCTTAGTCACGACAGGGGGGGACACCGGGGAGCTGTTTTTT. Amino acid sequence: CASSLVTTGGDTGELFF. V and J are TRBV11-2 and TRBJ2-2; 9 bases are shared with TRBD1. V shed 1 base and J 3 bases; nucleotides not matched to a gene: 6. This CDR3 has 17 residues. Germline CDR1 SGHAT, CDR2 FQNNGV.